This entry features one TCR beta chain sequence. Its matching antigen is unknown. These data belong to a study of cytomegalovirus exposure and HLA in healthy donors. Study-level findings and limits: The study carried out a later analysis of TCR beta sequences. It associated approximately 17,000 of them with specific HLA alleles at a false discovery rate of 0.05.

This CDR3 has 15 amino acids. Looked up from germline, CDR1 is LNHNV and CDR2 is YYDKDF (reference sequence). Trimming removed 1 base at V and 1 base at J, with 9 bases between. The PCR had 60 Vbeta and 13 Jbeta primers. Clones were read by immunoSEQ multiplex PCR, and TCRdb kept only the in-frame ones, dropping some. Found here are about 160,000 clones, 78% of them singletons; the top ten hold 3.1%. The gene calls are TRBV15 and TRBJ2-3; possibly TRBD1 for D (6 bases). This clonotype was obtained from a woman aged 35 to 49 in good health and CMV-seronegative. The specimen was PBMCs. The CDR3 is CATSRGDTRTDTQYF. The CDR3 DNA reads TGTGCCACCAGCAGAGGGGACACTCGCACAGATACGCAGTATTTT. The full variable domain, in which reference TRBV15 and TRBJ2-3 provide the parts outside the CDR3, is DAMVIQNPRYQVTQFGKPVTLSCSQTLNHNVMYWYQQKSSQAPKLLFHYYDKDFNNEADTPDNFQSRRPNTSFCFLDIRSPGLGDTAMYLCATSRGDTRTDTQYFGPGTRLTVL.